Given below is one TCR beta chain in context. What it binds is unknown. Clones were sequenced by immunoSEQ multiplex PCR, and TCRdb holds only the in-frame ones, with some missing. The sample has around 300,000 clones, roughly 90% seen once. Trimming took off 4 bases at V and 4 bases at J, with 18 bases between the two ends. Germline CDR1 and CDR2: SGHDT and YYEEEE. The CDR3 extends over 17 amino acids. These data belong to a study of Ad26.COV2.S vaccination and SARS-CoV-2 variants. Study at large: It was the COV1001 Ad26.COV2.S trial arm that included the donor. The study, taken as a whole, reports: Measurement of non-spike TCR breadth gave similar results in vaccine and placebo recipients.

Treatment denoted: about 20 received Ad26.COV2.S at low or high dose, single or two shots; 5 received placebo; per-sample allocation not given. The investigators took samples on day 63 after the first vaccine or placebo injection. The input for sequencing was peripheral blood, taken in a trial of Ad26.COV2.S vaccine versus placebo. This TCR came from a person between 18 and 65 years old who received the Ad26.COV2.S COVID-19 vaccine or a placebo. This chain uses TRBV5-6 with TRBJ2-6; D unresolved. The CDR3 sequence: CASSLRGRASGANVLTF. CDR3 sequence (DNA): TGTGCCAGCAGCCTCCGAGGTAGGGCCTCCGGGGCCAACGTCCTGACTTTC.